This note documents a single T cell receptor beta chain sequence. Its specificity is not known. This specimen comes from a study of graft-versus-host responses after intestinal transplantation. Across the study: Grafts were multivisceral, liver-intestinal, or isolated intestinal. Recipients across the board were started on anti-thymocyte globulin induction, then kept on tacrolimus and steroids for 2 to 4 years.

Overall study findings and caveats: Some GvH clones appeared in ileal mucosa or blood before recipient bone marrow. Across patients carrying graft-donor T cell macrochimerism, allografts held high graft-versus-host to host-versus-graft clonal ratios.

Here immunoSEQ multiplex PCR was the method, and the copy in TCRdb shows in-frame clones only, minus some. This sample has approximately 90,000 clones; 80% to 95% occur once, and the top ten carry 7.6%. Sequences were derived from unstimulated CD8+ T cells sorted from spleen or lymph node cells, sampled before transplant. The clonotype was recovered from a human donor who was the organ donor for an intestinal transplant.

CDR3 residues: CASSLGVAGGWSYEQYF. CDR3 nucleotide sequence: TGTGCCAGCAGCCTTGGGGTAGCGGGAGGTTGGTCCTACGAGCAGTACTTC. The chain uses TRBV14 and TRBJ2-7; 10 nucleotides agree with TRBD2. Germline CDR1 SGHDN, CDR2 FVKESK. This CDR3 comprises 17 residues. The J segment lost 1 base and the V segment lost 4 bases, leaving 10 bases of the junction unmatched.